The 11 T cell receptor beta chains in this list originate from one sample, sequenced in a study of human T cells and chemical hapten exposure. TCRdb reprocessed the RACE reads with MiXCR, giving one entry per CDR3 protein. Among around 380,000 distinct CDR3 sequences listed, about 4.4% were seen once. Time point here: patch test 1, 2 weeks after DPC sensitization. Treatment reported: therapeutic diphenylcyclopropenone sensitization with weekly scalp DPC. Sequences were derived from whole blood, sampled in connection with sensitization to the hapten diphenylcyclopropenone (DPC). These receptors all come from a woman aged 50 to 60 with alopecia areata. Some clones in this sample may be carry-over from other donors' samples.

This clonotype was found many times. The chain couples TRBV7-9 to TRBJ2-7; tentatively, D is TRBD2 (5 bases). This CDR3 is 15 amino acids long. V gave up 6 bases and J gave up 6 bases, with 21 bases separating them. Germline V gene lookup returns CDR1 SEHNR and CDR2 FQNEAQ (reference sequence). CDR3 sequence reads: CASSSFFGVLGEQYF. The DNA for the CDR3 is TGTGCCAGCAGTTCATTCTTCGGGGTCCTAGGCGAGCAGTACTTC.

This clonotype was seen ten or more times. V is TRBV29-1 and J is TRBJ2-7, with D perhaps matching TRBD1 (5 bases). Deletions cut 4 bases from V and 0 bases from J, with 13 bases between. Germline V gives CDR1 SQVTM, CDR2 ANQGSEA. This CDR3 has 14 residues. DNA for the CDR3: TGCAGCGTTGCCAGGACACCTAGCTCCTACGAGCAGTACTTC. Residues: CSVARTPSSYEQYF.

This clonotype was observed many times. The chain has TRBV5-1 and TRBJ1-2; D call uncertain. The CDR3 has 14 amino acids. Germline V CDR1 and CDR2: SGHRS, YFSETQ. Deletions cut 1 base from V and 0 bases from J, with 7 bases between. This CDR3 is CASSLPRANYGYTF. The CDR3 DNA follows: TGCGCCAGCAGCTTGCCGCGAGCTAACTATGGCTACACCTTC.

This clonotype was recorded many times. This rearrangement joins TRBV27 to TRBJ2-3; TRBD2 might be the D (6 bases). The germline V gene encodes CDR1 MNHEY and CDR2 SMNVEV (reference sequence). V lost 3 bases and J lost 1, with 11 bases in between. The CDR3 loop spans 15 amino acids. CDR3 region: CASSFTERGTDTQYF. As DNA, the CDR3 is TGTGCCAGCAGTTTTACGGAGCGGGGCACAGATACGCAGTATTTT.

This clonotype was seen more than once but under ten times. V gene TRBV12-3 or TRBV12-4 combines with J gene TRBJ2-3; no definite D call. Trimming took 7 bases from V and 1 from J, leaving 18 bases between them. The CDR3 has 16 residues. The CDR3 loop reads CASIPLAWVGTDTQYF. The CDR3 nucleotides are TGTGCCAGCATCCCTCTGGCGTGGGTGGGCACAGATACGCAGTATTTT.

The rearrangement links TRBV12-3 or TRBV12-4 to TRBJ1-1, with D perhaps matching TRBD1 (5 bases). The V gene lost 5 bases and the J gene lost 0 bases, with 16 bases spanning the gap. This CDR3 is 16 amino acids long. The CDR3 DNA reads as TGTGCCAGCAGTCCCTCCCGGGACCGATTGAACACTGAAGCTTTCTTT. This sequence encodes CASSPSRDRLNTEAFF.

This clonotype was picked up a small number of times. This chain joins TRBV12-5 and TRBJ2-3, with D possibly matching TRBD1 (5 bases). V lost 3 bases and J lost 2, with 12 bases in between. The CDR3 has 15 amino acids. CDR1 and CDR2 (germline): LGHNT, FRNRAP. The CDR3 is CASGLWTTFTDTQYF. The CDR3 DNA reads TGTGCTAGTGGTTTATGGACAACTTTCACAGATACGCAGTATTTT.

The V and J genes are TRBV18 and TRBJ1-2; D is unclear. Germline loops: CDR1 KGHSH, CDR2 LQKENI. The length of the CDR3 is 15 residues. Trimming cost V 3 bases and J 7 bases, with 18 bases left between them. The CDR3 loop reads CASSPQGWPGLGYTF. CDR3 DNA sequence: TGTGCCAGCTCACCGCAAGGTTGGCCAGGACTTGGCTACACCTTC.

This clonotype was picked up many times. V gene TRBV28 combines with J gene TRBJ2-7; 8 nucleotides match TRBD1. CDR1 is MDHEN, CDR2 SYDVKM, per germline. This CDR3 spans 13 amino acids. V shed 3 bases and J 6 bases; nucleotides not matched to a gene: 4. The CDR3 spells CASSFGTGGEQYF. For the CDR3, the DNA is TGTGCCAGCAGTTTTGGGACAGGTGGCGAGCAGTACTTC. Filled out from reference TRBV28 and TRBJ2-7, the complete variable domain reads DVKVTQSSRYLVKRTGEKVFLECVQDMDHENMFWYRQDPGLGLRLIYFSYDVKMKEKGDIPEGYSVSREKKERFSLILESASTNQTSMYLCASSFGTGGEQYFGPGTRLTVT.

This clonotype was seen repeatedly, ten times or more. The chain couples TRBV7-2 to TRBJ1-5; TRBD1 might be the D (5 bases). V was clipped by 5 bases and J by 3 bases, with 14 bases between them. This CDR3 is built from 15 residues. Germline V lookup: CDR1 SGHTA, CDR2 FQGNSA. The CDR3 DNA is TGTGCCAGCAGCGGTGACAGTTTGGACAATCAGCCCCAGCATTTT. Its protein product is CASSGDSLDNQPQHF.

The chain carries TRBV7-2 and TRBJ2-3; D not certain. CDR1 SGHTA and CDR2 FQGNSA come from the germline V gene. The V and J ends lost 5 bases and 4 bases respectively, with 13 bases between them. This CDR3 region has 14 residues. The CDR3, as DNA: TGTGCCAGCAGCCACGCCCAGCCCGCAGATACGCAGTATTTT. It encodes CASSHAQPADTQYF.